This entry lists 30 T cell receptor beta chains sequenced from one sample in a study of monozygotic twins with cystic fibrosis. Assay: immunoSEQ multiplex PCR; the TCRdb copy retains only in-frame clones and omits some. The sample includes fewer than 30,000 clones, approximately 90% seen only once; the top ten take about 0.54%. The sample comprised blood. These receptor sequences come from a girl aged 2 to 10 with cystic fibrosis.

The CDR3 DNA sequence: TGTGCCAGCAGCCAGGGACAGGGATCCTACGAGCAGTACTTC. Translating gives CASSQGQGSYEQYF. The chain couples TRBV7-9 to TRBJ2-7, with TRBD1 identical over 9 bases. The ends lost 5 bases at V and 1 base at J; junction bases unmatched: 3. Germline V gene lookup returns CDR1 SEHNR and CDR2 FQNEAQ (reference sequence). The CDR3 has 14 amino acids.

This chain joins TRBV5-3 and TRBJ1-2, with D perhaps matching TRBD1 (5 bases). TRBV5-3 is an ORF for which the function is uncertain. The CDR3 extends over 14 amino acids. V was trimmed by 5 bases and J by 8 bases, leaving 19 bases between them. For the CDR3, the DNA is TGTGCCAGAAGTTTCCCCCTCAGCAGGGTCGGCTACACCTTC. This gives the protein CARSFPLSRVGYTF.

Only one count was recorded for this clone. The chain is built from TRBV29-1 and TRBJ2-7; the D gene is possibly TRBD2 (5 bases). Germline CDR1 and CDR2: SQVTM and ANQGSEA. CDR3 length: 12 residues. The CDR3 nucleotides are TGCGGGGTACTAGGGCTAGACTACGAGCAGTACTTC. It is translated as CGVLGLDYEQYF.

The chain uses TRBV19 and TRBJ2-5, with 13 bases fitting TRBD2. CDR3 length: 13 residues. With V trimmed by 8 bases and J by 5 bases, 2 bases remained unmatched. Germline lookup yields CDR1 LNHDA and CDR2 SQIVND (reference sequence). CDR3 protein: CASGTSGTETQYF. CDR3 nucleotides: TGTGCCAGTGGGACTAGCGGGACCGAGACCCAGTACTTC.

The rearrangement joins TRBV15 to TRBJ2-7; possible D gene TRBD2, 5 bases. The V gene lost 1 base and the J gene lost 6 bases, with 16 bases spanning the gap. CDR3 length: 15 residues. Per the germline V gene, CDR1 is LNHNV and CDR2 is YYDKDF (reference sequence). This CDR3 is CATSRVSNLGVEQYF. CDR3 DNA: TGTGCCACCAGCAGAGTATCCAACCTCGGGGTCGAGCAGTACTTC.

The CDR3: CASSPPTEHNYGYTF. CDR3 DNA: TGTGCCAGCTCACCACCAACAGAACATAACTATGGCTACACCTTC. The V gene is TRBV18, the J gene TRBJ1-2, with D uncertain. Germline V lookup: CDR1 KGHSH, CDR2 LQKENI. With 0 bases removed from V and 1 base from J, the gap between germline ends came to 9 bases. This CDR3 has 15 amino acids.

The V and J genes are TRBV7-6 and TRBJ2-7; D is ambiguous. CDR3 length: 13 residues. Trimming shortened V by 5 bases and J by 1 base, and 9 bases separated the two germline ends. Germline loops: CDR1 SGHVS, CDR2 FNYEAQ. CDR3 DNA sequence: TGTGCCAGCAGCGAAGACATTTCCTACGAGCAGTACTTC. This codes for CASSEDISYEQYF.

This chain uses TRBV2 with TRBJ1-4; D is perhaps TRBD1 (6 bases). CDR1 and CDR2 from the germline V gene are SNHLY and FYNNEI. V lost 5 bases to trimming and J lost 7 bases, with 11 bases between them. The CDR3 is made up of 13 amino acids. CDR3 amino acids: CASSNRVAEKLFF. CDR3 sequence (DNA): TGTGCCAGCAGTAACAGGGTCGCTGAAAAACTGTTTTTT.

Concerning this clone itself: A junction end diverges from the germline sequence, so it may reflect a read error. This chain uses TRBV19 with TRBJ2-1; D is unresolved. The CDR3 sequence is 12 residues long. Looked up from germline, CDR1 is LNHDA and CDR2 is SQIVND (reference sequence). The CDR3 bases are TGTGGGGCGCAGAGCTCCTCCAATGAGCAGTTCTTC. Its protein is CGAQSSSNEQFF.

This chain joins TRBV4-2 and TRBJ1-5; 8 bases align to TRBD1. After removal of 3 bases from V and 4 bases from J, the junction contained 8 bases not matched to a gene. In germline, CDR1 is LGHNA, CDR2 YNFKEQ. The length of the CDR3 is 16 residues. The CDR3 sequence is CASSQDTTGGNQPQHF. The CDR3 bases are TGTGCCAGCAGCCAGGATACCACAGGGGGGAATCAGCCCCAGCATTTT.

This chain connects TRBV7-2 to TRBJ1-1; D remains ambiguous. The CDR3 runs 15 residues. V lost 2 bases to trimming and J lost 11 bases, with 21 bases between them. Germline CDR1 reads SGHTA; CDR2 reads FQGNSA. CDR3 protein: CASSLFSEGLNPAFF. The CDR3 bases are TGTGCCAGCAGCTTATTTTCGGAGGGTTTGAATCCCGCTTTCTTT.

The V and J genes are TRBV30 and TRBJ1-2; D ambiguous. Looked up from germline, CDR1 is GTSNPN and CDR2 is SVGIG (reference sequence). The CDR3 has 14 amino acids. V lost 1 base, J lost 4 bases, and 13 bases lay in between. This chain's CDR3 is CAWSGGRQSYGYTF. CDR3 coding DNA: TGTGCCTGGAGTGGCGGACGGCAGTCCTATGGCTACACCTTC.

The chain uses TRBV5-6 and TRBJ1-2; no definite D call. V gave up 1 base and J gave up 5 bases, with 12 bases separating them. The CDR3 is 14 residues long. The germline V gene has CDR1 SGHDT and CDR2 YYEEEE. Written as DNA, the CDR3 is TGTGCCAGCAGCTTGTCCGCAGCGATATATGGCTACACCTTC. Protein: CASSLSAAIYGYTF.

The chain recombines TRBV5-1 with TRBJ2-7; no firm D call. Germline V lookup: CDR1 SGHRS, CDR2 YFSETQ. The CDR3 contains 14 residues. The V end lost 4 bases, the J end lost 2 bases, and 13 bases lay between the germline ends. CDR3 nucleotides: TGCGCCAGCAGCAGTCGGACGGTAACCTACGAGCAGTACTTC. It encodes CASSSRTVTYEQYF.

As DNA, the CDR3 is TGTGCCAGCAGCGTAGGGACTCGAGGGGGCACGAACACTGAAGCTTTCTTT. It specifies CASSVGTRGGTNTEAFF. This chain joins TRBV9 and TRBJ1-1, with TRBD1 identical over 7 bases. There are 17 residues in the CDR3. With V trimmed by 0 bases and J by 1 base, 9 bases remained unmatched. CDR1 and CDR2 from the germline V gene are SGDLS and YYNGEE. The whole variable domain, remainder taken from reference TRBV9 and TRBJ1-1, is DSGVTQTPKHLITATGQRVTLRCSPRSGDLSVYWYQQSLDQGLQFLIQYYNGEERAKGNILERFSAQQFPDLHSELNLSSLELGDSALYFCASSVGTRGGTNTEAFFGQGTRLTVV.

The CDR3 DNA reads TGTGCCAGCAGTTTAGGGAATTCACCCCTCCACTTT. It translates to CASSLGNSPLHF. The chain carries TRBV27 and TRBJ1-6; D unresolved. The CDR3 spans 12 residues. The germline V and J ends were trimmed by 2 bases and 7 bases, with 3 bases remaining between them. The germline V gene encodes CDR1 MNHEY and CDR2 SMNVEV (reference sequence).

The CDR3 spells CASSLGAQGEGFNEQFF. CDR3 sequence (DNA): TGCGCCAGCAGCTTGGGGGCCCAGGGTGAGGGTTTCAATGAGCAGTTCTTC. V usage is TRBV5-1 and J usage is TRBJ2-1; tentatively, D is TRBD1 or TRBD2 (5 bases each). The V end was cut by 0 bases, the J end by 6 bases, with 19 bases between. The CDR3 runs to 17 residues. Germline CDR1 is SGHRS and CDR2 is YFSETQ.

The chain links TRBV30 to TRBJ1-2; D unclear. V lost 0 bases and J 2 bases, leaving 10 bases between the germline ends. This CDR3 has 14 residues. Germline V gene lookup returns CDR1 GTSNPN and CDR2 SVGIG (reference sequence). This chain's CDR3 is CAWSVHTPNYGYTF. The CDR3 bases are TGTGCCTGGAGTGTTCATACACCGAACTATGGCTACACCTTC. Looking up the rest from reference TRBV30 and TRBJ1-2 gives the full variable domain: SQTIHQWPATLVQPVGSPLSLECTVEGTSNPNLYWYRQAAGRGLQLLFYSVGIGQISSEVPQNLSASRPQDRQFILSSKKLLLSDSGFYLCAWSVHTPNYGYTFGSGTRLTVV.

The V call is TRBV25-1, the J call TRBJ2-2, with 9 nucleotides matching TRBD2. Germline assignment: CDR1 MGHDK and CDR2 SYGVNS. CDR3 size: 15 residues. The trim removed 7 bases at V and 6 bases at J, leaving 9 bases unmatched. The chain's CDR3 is CASTPSGGFAGELFF. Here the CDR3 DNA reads TGTGCCAGCACTCCAAGCGGGGGGTTTGCCGGGGAGCTGTTTTTT.

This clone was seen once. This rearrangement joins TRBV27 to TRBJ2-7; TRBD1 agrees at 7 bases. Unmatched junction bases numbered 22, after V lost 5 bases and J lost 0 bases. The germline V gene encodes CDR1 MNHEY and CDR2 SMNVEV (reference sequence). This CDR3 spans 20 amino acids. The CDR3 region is CASSPSRTNSRDSISYEQYF. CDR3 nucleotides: TGTGCCAGCAGTCCAAGTAGAACGAACTCCCGGGACAGCATCTCCTACGAGCAGTACTTC.

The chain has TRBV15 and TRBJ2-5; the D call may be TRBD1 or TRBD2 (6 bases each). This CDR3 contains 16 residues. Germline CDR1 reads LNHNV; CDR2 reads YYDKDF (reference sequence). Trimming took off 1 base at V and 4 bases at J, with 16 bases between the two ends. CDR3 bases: TGTGCCACCAGCAGAGTCGGGACTGAGGGGGGAGAGACCCAGTACTTC. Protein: CATSRVGTEGGETQYF.

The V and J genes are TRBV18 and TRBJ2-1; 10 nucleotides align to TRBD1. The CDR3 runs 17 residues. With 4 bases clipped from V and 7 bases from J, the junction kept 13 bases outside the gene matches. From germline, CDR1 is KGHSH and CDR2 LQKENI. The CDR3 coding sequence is TGTGCCAGCTCACGGTATAGCGGGACAGGGGTCTTGAATGAGCAGTTCTTC. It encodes CASSRYSGTGVLNEQFF.

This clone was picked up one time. The CDR3 DNA reads as TGTGCCTGGAGTTCAGGGTGGGAGAACACTGAAGCTTTCTTT. It is translated as CAWSSGWENTEAFF. V usage is TRBV30 and J usage is TRBJ1-1; tentative D call: TRBD1 (5 bases). Germline loops: CDR1 GTSNPN, CDR2 SVGIG (reference sequence). V was pared by 2 bases and J by 1 base, with 11 bases between. The CDR3 is 14 amino acids.

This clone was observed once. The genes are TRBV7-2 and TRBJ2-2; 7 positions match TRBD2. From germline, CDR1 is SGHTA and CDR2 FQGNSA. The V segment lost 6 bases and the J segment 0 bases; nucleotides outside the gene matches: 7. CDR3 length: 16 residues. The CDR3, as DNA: TGTGCCAGCAGATTCCCGGCGGGGGCGAACACCGGGGAGCTGTTTTTT. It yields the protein CASRFPAGANTGELFF.

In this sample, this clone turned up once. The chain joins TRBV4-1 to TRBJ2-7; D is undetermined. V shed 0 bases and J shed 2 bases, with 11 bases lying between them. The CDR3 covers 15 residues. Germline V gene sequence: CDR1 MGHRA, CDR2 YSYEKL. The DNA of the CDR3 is TGCGCCAGCAGCCAAGACCAAGGATTAGCCTACGAGCAGTACTTC. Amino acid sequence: CASSQDQGLAYEQYF.

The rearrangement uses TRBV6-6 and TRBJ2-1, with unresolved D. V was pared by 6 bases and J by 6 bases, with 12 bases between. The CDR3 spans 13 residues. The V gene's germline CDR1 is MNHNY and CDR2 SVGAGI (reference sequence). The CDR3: CASREITSNEQFF. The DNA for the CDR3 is TGTGCCAGCAGGGAAATCACCAGCAATGAGCAGTTCTTC.

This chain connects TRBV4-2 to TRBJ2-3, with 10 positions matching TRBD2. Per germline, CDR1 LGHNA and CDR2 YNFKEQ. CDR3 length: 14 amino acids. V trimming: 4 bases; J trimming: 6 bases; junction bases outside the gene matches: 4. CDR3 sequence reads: CASSLERGGDTQYF. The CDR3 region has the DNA TGTGCCAGCAGCCTTGAGCGGGGGGGCGATACGCAGTATTTT.

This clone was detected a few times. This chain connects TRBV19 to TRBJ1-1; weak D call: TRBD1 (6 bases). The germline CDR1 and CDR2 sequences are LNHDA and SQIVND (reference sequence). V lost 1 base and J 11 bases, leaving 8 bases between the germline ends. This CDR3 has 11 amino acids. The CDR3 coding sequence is TGTGCCAGTAGTATAGCAGGGGACGCTTTCTTT. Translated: CASSIAGDAFF.

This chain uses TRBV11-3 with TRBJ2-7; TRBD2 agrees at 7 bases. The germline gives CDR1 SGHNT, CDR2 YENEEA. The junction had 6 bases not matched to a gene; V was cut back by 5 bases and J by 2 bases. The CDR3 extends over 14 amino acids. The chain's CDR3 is CASSNSGLTYEQYF. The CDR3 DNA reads TGTGCCAGCAGCAATAGCGGGTTAACCTACGAGCAGTACTTC.

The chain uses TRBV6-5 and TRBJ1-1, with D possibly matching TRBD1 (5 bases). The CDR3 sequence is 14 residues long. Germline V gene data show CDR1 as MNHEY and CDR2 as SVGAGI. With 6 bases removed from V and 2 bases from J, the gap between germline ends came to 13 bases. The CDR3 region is CASSTRGGNTEAFF. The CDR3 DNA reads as TGTGCCAGCAGCACCCGGGGGGGTAACACTGAAGCTTTCTTT.